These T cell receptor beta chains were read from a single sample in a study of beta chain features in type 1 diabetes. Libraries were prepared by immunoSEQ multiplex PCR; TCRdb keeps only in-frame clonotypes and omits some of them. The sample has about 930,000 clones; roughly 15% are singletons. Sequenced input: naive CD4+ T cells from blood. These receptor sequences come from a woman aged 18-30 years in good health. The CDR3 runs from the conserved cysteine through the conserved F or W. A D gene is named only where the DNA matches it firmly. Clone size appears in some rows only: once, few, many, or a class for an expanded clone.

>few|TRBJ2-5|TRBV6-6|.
TGTGCCAGCAGAAACACAATCGACGTCGGAAAAGAGACCCAGTACTTC
CASRNTIDVGKETQYF
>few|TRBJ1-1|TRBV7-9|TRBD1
TGTGCCAGCACCGGACAGGGAAAGGCTGCTGAAGCTTTCTTT
CASTGQGKAAEAFF
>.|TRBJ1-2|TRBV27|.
TGTGCCAGCAGGATCGACACCGGGACCTCCGACTATGGCTACACCTTC
CASRIDTGTSDYGYTF
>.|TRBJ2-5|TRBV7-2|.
TGTGCCAGCAGCCCGTTGGGGGGTTCGGCGCTGATCAAAGAGACCCAGTACTTC
CASSPLGGSALIKETQYF
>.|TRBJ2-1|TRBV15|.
TGTGCCACCAGCAATTACACAGGTTCCCTATACAATGAGCAGTTCTTC
CATSNYTGSLYNEQFF
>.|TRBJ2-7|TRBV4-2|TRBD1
TGTGCCAGCAGCCAACCGGGACAGTCCTACGAGCAGTACTTC
CASSQPGQSYEQYF
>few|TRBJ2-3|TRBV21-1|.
TGTGCCAGCAGCAAAGCAAACGGGACAGGAGGATCCGGTGAGACAGATACGCAGTATTTT
CASSKANGTGGSGETDTQYF
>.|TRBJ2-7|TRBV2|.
TGTGCCAGCAGTGGAAGTGAATACGCCTACGAGCAGTACTTC
CASSGSEYAYEQYF
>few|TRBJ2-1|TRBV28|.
TGTGCCAGCAATCCTCCGGGAGCGGGCAATGAGCAGTTCTTC
CASNPPGAGNEQFF
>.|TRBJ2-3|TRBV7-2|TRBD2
TGTGCCAGCAGCTTAGGGATTGGTAGCGGGGGCACAGATACGCAGTATTTT
CASSLGIGSGGTDTQYF
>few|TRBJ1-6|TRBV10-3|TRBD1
TGTGCCACGAAGGACAGGGGGAATTCACCCCTCCACTTT
CATKDRGNSPLHF
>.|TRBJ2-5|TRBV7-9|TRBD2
TGTGCCAGCAGCTCTAGCGGCGAATACCAAGAGACCCAGTACTTC
CASSSSGEYQETQYF
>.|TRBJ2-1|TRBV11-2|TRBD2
TGTGCCAGCAGATCAGGACTAGCGGGAGTTGGAGAGCAGTTCTTC
CASRSGLAGVGEQFF
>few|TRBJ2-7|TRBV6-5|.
TGTGCCAGCAGTTACTCAGCCGGGAACAGCTACGAGCAGTACTTC
CASSYSAGNSYEQYF